Detailed here is one T cell receptor beta chain. Compared with germline, one end of the junction differs, possibly owing to a read error. Different DNA sequences within this sample yield the same CDR3. The data belong to a study of OX40 agonist ivuxolimab in advanced cancers. TCRdb's table, derived via immunoSEQ multiplex PCR, lists solely in-frame clones and lacks some. Among tens of thousands of clones listed, 85% to 95% were seen once. Sequencing was performed on CD4+ or CD8+ T cells sorted from blood, taken in a trial of the OX40 agonist ivuxolimab. The receptor was isolated from an adult with an advanced solid tumor such as melanoma, head and neck, liver or kidney cancer.

CDR3 sequence: CASSRQANYGYTF. CDR3 bases: TGTGCTAGCTCCAGACAGGCTAACTATGGCTACACCTTC. The rearrangement links TRBV18 to TRBJ1-2, with D possibly being TRBD1 (6 bases). This CDR3 is built from 13 residues. Germline assignment: CDR1 KGHSH and CDR2 LQKENI. The whole variable domain, filled in from reference TRBV18 and TRBJ1-2, reads NAGVMQNPRHLVRRRGQEARLRCSPMKGHSHVYWYRQLPEEGLKFMVYLQKENIIDESGMPKERFSAEFPKEGPSILRIQQVVRGDSAAYFCASSRQANYGYTFGSGTRLTVV.